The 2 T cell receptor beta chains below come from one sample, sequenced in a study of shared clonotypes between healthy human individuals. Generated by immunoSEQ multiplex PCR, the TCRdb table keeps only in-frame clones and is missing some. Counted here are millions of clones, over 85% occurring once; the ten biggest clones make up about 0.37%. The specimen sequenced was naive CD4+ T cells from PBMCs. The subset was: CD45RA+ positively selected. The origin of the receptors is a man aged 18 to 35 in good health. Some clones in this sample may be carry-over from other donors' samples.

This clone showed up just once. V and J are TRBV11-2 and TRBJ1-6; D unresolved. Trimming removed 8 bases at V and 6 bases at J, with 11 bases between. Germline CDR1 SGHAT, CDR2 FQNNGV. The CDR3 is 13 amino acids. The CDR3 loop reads CASQEQRNSPLHF. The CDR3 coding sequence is TGTGCCAGCCAAGAGCAGCGTAATTCACCCCTCCACTTT.

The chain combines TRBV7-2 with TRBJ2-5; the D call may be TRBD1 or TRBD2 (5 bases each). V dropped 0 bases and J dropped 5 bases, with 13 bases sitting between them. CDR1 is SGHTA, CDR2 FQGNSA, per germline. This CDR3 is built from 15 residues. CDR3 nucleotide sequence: TGTGCCAGCAGCTTAGCAAGGGACCGCCAGGAGACCCAGTACTTC. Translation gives CASSLARDRQETQYF.